In this sample, the clone carrying this TCR beta chain turned up a few times. Its specificity is unknown. The sample originates from a study of response to subunit inactivated influenza vaccine. Study conclusions and caveats: Authors suggested each seasonal flu vaccination may recruit only limited numbers of new T cells.

One entry per CDR3 protein, called by TCRdb with MiXCR from the RT-PCR reads. The table has hundreds of thousands of distinct CDR3 sequences, over 11% seen once; the top ten hold 5.5% to 7%. The CDR3 totals 13 residues. V lost 0 bases, J lost 8 bases, and 8 bases lay in between. Per germline, CDR1 MNHEY and CDR2 SVGAGI. Sample: PBMCs from blood, taken 14 days before vaccination. This sequence joins TRBV6-5 and TRBJ2-1; D unclear. The sequence came from a man aged 45-65 years who received an inactivated influenza vaccine. This CDR3 is CASSYSRNYEQFF. The CDR3 DNA reads TGTGCCAGCAGTTACTCTCGGAACTATGAGCAGTTCTTC.